Listed here are 24 T cell receptor beta chains from one sample, sequenced in a study of PD-1 blockade in mismatch repair-deficient tumors. Produced via immunoSEQ multiplex PCR; TCRdb's table is partial and in-frame only. Here the sample spans 120,000 or so clones, approximately 86% being singletons. The sequences come from peripheral blood, collected 44 weeks after starting pembrolizumab. The source of these receptors is an adult with mismatch repair-deficient cancer.

The chain links TRBV11-2 to TRBJ2-1; no clear D. This CDR3 is 15 amino acids long. V lost 1 base and J lost 2, with 9 bases in between. Germline V CDR1 and CDR2: SGHAT, FQNNGV. The CDR3 DNA reads as TGTGCCAGCAGCTTAGCCCAAAGGACCTACAATGAGCAGTTCTTC. Translated, it gives CASSLAQRTYNEQFF.

This chain connects TRBV7-9 to TRBJ1-1; maybe TRBD1 (6 bases). The CDR3 spans 13 residues. Trimming pared 6 bases from V and 2 bases from J, leaving 10 bases between. Germline loops: CDR1 SEHNR, CDR2 FQNEAQ (reference sequence). CDR3 protein: CASSPDSNTEAFF. The CDR3 region has the DNA TGTGCCAGCAGTCCGGACAGCAACACTGAAGCTTTCTTT.

V is TRBV30 and J is TRBJ2-5; no definite D call. The CDR3 totals 11 residues. Trimming left V 7 bases short and J 5 bases short, with 11 bases between. Germline V CDR1 and CDR2: GTSNPN, SVGIG (reference sequence). This CDR3 reads CAFTSWETQYF. DNA of the CDR3: TGTGCCTTTACGAGTTGGGAGACCCAGTACTTC.

The V call is TRBV7-9, the J call TRBJ2-5, with a weak D call TRBD1 (7 bases). The CDR3 has 14 amino acids. V was clipped by 6 bases and J by 2 bases, with 13 bases between them. Germline CDR1 SEHNR, CDR2 FQNEAQ (reference sequence). The CDR3 loop reads CASSSGGTQETQYF. Written as DNA, the CDR3 is TGTGCCAGCAGTTCAGGGGGGACACAAGAGACCCAGTACTTC.

For this clone: At one end, the junction sequence differs from germline, possibly due to a read error. The chain is built from TRBV7-7 and TRBJ2-5; tentative D call: TRBD2 (6 bases). Germline V gene data show CDR1 as SSHAT and CDR2 as FNYEAQ (reference sequence). This CDR3 is 15 amino acids long. The CDR3 here is CASSALPGLDGTQYF. The DNA of the CDR3 is TGTGCTAGCAGCGCGTTACCGGGACTGGACGGGACCCAGTACTTC.

The rearrangement uses TRBV27 and TRBJ2-7; a weak D match, TRBD1 (5 bases). Trimming took 2 bases from V and 2 from J, leaving 10 bases between them. Looked up from germline, CDR1 is MNHEY and CDR2 is SMNVEV (reference sequence). This CDR3 has 14 residues. The CDR3 is CASSLGQGPYEQYF. The CDR3 DNA reads TGTGCCAGCAGTTTAGGTCAGGGTCCCTACGAGCAGTACTTC.

The chain joins TRBV6-1 to TRBJ2-1; no clear D gene. The CDR3 contains 18 residues. V lost 4 bases, J lost 0 bases, and 19 bases lay in between. Germline lookup yields CDR1 MNHNS and CDR2 SASEGT. The CDR3 DNA reads as TGTGCCAGCAGTGTTTGGAAGGAACGAGCGAGCTCCTACAATGAGCAGTTCTTC. It encodes CASSVWKERASSYNEQFF.

J is TRBJ2-5 and V is TRBV10-3; D possibly matches TRBD1 or TRBD2 (5 bases each). Trimming cost V 2 bases and J 1 base, with 14 bases left between them. The V gene's germline CDR1 is ENHRY and CDR2 SYGVKD. The CDR3 length is 16 residues. The CDR3 DNA sequence: TGTGCCATCAGTGAGCATCCGGGACGGGTCCAAGAGACCCAGTACTTC. This encodes CAISEHPGRVQETQYF.

This chain links TRBV4-1 with TRBJ2-7; no clear D. Germline CDR1 is MGHRA and CDR2 is YSYEKL. This CDR3 comprises 15 residues. Trimming took off 0 bases at V and 0 bases at J, with 9 bases between the two ends. The CDR3 sequence: CASSQDPHFSYEQYF. The CDR3 DNA sequence: TGCGCCAGCAGCCAAGATCCCCACTTCTCCTACGAGCAGTACTTC.

The V call is TRBV5-1, the J call TRBJ1-5; TRBD1 might be the D (5 bases). Germline V gives CDR1 SGHRS, CDR2 YFSETQ. With 5 bases removed from V and 4 bases from J, the gap between germline ends came to 10 bases. There are 13 residues in the CDR3. CDR3 amino acids: CASRIDRNQPQHF. The CDR3 region has the DNA TGCGCCAGCAGAATTGACAGAAATCAGCCCCAGCATTTT.

J is TRBJ2-7 and V is TRBV7-2, with D unclear. Deletions cut 3 bases from V and 2 bases from J, with 14 bases between. The CDR3 has 15 residues. CDR1 SGHTA and CDR2 FQGNSA come from the germline V gene. The CDR3 DNA reads TGTGCCAGCAGCTTGACTGTCCGCCTGGCCTACGAGCAGTACTTC. Translation: CASSLTVRLAYEQYF.

J is TRBJ1-5 and V is TRBV7-8; D is uncertain. Germline V gene lookup returns CDR1 SGHVS and CDR2 FQNEAQ. This CDR3 region has 13 residues. Deletions cut 2 bases from V and 4 bases from J, with 6 bases between. This CDR3 reads CASSLSPNQPQHF. The DNA for the CDR3 is TGTGCCAGCAGCTTATCTCCAAATCAGCCCCAGCATTTT.

The chain carries TRBV27 and TRBJ1-1; D is uncertain. This CDR3 is 13 amino acids long. With 5 bases removed from V and 5 bases from J, the gap between germline ends came to 12 bases. Per the germline V gene, CDR1 is MNHEY and CDR2 is SMNVEV (reference sequence). The CDR3 DNA sequence: TGTGCCAGCAGTCCGTCCCGAGGGACTGAAGCTTTCTTT. Residues: CASSPSRGTEAFF.

The chain carries TRBV7-6 and TRBJ2-1; 10 bases agree with TRBD2. Per germline, CDR1 SGHVS and CDR2 FNYEAQ. The CDR3 is 17 amino acids. Unmatched junction bases numbered 14, after V lost 5 bases and J lost 7 bases. For the CDR3, the DNA is TGTGCCAGCAGCCCTACACTCCTAGCGGGAGCTTTAAATGAGCAGTTCTTC. Its protein is CASSPTLLAGALNEQFF.

V is TRBV5-1 and J is TRBJ1-2, with TRBD1 matching 9 bases. Germline CDR1 SGHRS, CDR2 YFSETQ. This CDR3 region has 15 residues. The V gene end was trimmed by 4 bases and the J gene end by 2 bases; junction bases not matched to a gene: 6. CDR3 protein: CASSPNRGRNYGYTF. In DNA form, the CDR3 reads TGCGCCAGCAGCCCGAACAGGGGGCGAAACTATGGCTACACCTTC.

V usage is TRBV4-1 and J usage is TRBJ1-1; 7 bases line up with TRBD1. V dropped 3 bases and J dropped 5; count of bases not matched to a gene: 9. The CDR3 has 15 residues. The germline CDR1 and CDR2 sequences are MGHRA and YSYEKL. CDR3 in amino acids: CASSHRQGEGTEAFF. The CDR3 nucleotides are TGCGCCAGCAGCCACCGACAGGGTGAAGGGACTGAAGCTTTCTTT.

The CDR3 DNA follows: TGTGCCAGCAGTAACCTAGGCAGCTCCTACGAGCAGTACTTC. Residues: CASSNLGSSYEQYF. The rearrangement links TRBV6-4 to TRBJ2-7, with D unclear. The V gene lost 5 bases and the J gene lost 0 bases, with 11 bases spanning the gap. CDR1 and CDR2 (germline): MRHNA, SNTAGT. The CDR3 spans 14 residues.

The chain carries TRBV30 and TRBJ2-7; D may match TRBD1 or TRBD2 (5 bases each). V dropped 3 bases and J dropped 0 bases, with 12 bases sitting between them. The CDR3 sequence is 14 residues long. Germline values: CDR1 GTSNPN, CDR2 SVGIG (reference sequence). As DNA, the CDR3 is TGTGCCTGGAGGGCCCGGGGCAGCTCCTACGAGCAGTACTTC. Translated: CAWRARGSSYEQYF.

The V call is TRBV29-1, the J call TRBJ2-1; D gene uncertain. Germline V gives CDR1 SQVTM, CDR2 ANQGSEA. V lost 3 bases and J lost 4, with 7 bases in between. The CDR3 extends over 12 amino acids. CDR3 amino acids: CSVDGQYNEQFF. The CDR3 bases are TGCAGCGTTGACGGGCAGTACAATGAGCAGTTCTTC.

In DNA form, the CDR3 reads TGCGCCAGCAGCTTGACTCGGGGAAGGACTGAAGCTTTCTTT. Translation gives CASSLTRGRTEAFF. The V and J genes are TRBV5-1 and TRBJ1-1; D is unresolved. This CDR3 has 14 amino acids. V was trimmed by 1 base and J by 5 bases, leaving 12 bases between them. Germline loops: CDR1 SGHRS, CDR2 YFSETQ.

The CDR3 reads CASSYSLRQPQHF. CDR3 nucleotides: TGTGCCAGCAGTTACAGTCTTAGGCAGCCCCAGCATTTT. This chain uses TRBV6-5 with TRBJ1-5; no reliable D call. This CDR3 has 13 amino acids. The germline V gene encodes CDR1 MNHEY and CDR2 SVGAGI. V lost 2 bases and J 7 bases, leaving 9 bases between the germline ends.

This chain's CDR3 is CASSGLARIYNEQFF. Here the CDR3 DNA reads TGTGCCAGCAGCGGGCTAGCGAGGATATACAATGAGCAGTTCTTC. The chain uses TRBV7-9 and TRBJ2-1, with D possibly being TRBD2 (6 bases). Germline CDR1 and CDR2: SEHNR and FQNEAQ (reference sequence). CDR3 size: 15 residues. V was trimmed by 5 bases and J by 4 bases, leaving 15 bases between them.

J is TRBJ2-5 and V is TRBV11-2; 7 positions match TRBD1. CDR1 is SGHAT and CDR2 is FQNNGV in the germline V gene. The CDR3 has 14 residues. J lost 1 base, V lost 1 base, and 0 bases had no gene match. DNA for the CDR3: TGTGCCAGCAGCTTAGGGACAGGCCAAGAGACCCAGTACTTC. This sequence encodes CASSLGTGQETQYF.

The chain links TRBV10-2 to TRBJ2-7; D gene ambiguous. V was trimmed by 4 bases and J by 0 bases, leaving 7 bases between them. Germline V CDR1 and CDR2: WSHSY, SAAADI. CDR3 length equals 13 residues. CDR3 coding DNA: TGCGCCAGCAGTGTGCCTGACTCCTACGAGCAGTACTTC. Its protein is CASSVPDSYEQYF.